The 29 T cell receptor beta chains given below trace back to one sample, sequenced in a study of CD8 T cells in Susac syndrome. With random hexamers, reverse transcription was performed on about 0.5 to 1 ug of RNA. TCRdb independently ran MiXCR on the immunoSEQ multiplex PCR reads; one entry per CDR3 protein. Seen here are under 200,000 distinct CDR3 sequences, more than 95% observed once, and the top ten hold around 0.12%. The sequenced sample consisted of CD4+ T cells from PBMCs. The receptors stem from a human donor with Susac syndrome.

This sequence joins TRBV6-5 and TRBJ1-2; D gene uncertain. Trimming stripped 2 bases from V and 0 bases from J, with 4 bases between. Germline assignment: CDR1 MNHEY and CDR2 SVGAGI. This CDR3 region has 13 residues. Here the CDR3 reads CASSYGPNYGYTF. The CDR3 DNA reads TGTGCCAGCAGTTACGGTCCTAACTATGGCTACACCTTC.

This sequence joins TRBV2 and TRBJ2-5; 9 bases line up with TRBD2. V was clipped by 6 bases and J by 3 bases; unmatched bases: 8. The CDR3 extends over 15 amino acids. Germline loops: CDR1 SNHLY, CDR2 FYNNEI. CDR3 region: CASRGTLAGEETQYF. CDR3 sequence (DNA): TGTGCCAGCAGGGGGACGTTAGCGGGGGAAGAGACCCAGTACTTC. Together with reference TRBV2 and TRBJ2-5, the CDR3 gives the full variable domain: EPEVTQTPSHQVTQMGQEVILRCVPISNHLYFYWYRQILGQKVEFLVSFYNNEISEKSEIFDDQFSVERPDGSNFTLKIRSTKLEDSAMYFCASRGTLAGEETQYFGPGTRLLVL.

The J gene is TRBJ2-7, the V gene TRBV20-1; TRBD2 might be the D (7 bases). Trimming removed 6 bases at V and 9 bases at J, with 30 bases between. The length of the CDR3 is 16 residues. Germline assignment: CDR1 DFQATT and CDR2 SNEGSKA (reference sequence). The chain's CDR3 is CSAPHEGGSVRGGQYF. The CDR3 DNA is TGCAGTGCCCCTCACGAAGGCGGGAGCGTAAGGGGGGGGCAGTACTTC.

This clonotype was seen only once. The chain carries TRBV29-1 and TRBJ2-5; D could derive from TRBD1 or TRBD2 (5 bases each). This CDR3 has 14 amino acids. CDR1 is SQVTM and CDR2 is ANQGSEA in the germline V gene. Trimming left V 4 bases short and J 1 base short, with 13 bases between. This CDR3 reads CSVGVGTAQETQYF. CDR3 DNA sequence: TGCAGCGTTGGAGTTGGGACCGCCCAAGAGACCCAGTACTTC.

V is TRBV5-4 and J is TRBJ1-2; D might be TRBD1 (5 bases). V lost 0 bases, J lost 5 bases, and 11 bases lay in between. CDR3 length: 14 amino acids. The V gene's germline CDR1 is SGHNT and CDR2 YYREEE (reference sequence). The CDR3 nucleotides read TGTGCCAGCAGCTTGGACCAGGGCATTTATGGCTACACCTTC. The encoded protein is CASSLDQGIYGYTF.

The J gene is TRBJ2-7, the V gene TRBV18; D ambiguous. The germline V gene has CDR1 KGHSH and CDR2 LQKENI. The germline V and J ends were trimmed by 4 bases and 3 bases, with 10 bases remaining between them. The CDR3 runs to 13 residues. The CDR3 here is CASSRQVDYEQYF. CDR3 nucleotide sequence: TGTGCCAGCTCACGACAAGTGGACTACGAGCAGTACTTC.

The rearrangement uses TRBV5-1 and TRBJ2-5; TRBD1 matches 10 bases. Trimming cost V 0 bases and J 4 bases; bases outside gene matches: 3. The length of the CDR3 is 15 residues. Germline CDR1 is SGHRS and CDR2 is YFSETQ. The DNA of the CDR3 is TGCGCCAGCAGCTTGGAAGACAGGGGGCGAGAGACCCAGTACTTC. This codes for CASSLEDRGRETQYF.

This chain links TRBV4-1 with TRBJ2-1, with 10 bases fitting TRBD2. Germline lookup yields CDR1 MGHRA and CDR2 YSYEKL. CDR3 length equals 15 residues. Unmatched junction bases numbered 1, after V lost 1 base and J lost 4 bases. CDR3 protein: CASSQVLAGYNEQFF. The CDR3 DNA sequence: TGCGCCAGCAGCCAAGTACTAGCGGGATACAATGAGCAGTTCTTC.

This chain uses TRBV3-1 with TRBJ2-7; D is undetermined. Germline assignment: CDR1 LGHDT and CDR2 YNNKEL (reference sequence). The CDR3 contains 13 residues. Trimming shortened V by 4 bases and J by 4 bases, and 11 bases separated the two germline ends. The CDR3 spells CASSPLVGYEQYF. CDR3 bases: TGTGCCAGCAGCCCCCTAGTCGGTTACGAGCAGTACTTC.

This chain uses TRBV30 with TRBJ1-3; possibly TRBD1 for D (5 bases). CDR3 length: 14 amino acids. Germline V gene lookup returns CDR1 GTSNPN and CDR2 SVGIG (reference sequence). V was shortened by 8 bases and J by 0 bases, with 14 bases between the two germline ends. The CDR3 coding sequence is TGTGCCGCCTCGGGGGAACACTCTGGAAACACCATATATTTT. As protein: CAASGEHSGNTIYF. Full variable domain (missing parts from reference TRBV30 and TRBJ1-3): SQTIHQWPATLVQPVGSPLSLECTVEGTSNPNLYWYRQAAGRGLQLLFYSVGIGQISSEVPQNLSASRPQDRQFILSSKKLLLSDSGFYLCAASGEHSGNTIYFGEGSWLTVV.

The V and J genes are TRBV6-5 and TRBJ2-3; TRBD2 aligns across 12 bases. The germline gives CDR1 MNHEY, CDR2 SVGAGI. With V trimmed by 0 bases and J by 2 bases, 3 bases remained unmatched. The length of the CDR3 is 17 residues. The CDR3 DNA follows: TGTGCCAGCAGTTACTCGACTAGCGGGGGAAACACAGATACGCAGTATTTT. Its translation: CASSYSTSGGNTDTQYF.

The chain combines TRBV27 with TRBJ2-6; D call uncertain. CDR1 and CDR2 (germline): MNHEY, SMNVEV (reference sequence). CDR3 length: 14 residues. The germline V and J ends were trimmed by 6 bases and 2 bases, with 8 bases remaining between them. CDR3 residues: CASRGSPGANVLTF. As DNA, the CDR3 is TGTGCCAGCAGAGGGTCGCCTGGGGCCAACGTCCTGACTTTC.

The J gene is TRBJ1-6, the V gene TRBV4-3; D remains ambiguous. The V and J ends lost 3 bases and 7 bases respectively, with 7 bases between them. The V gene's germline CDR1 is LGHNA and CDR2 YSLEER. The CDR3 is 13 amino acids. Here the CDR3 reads CASSHPGNSPLHF. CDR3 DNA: TGCGCCAGCAGCCATCCGGGAAATTCACCCCTCCACTTT.

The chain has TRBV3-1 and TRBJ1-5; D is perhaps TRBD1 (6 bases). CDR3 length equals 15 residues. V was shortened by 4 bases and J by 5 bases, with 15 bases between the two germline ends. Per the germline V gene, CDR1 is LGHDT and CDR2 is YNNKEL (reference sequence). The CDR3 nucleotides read TGTGCCAGCAGCCCCCTCGGGGGGCCGGATCAGCCCCAGCATTTT. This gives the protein CASSPLGGPDQPQHF.

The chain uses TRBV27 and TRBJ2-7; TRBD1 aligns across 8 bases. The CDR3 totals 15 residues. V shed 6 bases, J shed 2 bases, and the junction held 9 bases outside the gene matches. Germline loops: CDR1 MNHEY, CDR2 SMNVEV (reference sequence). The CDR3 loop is CASRLGTGATYEQYF. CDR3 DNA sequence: TGTGCCAGCAGACTTGGGACAGGAGCTACCTACGAGCAGTACTTC.

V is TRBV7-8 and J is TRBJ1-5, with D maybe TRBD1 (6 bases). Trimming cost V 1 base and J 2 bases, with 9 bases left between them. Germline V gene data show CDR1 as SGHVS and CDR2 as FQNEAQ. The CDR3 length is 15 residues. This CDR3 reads CASSLEGEGNQPQHF. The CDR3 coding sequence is TGTGCCAGCAGCTTAGAGGGGGAGGGCAATCAGCCCCAGCATTTT.

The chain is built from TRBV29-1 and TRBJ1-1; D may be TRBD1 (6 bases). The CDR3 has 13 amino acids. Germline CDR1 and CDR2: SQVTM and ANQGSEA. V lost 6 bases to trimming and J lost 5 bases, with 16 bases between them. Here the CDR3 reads CSVALQGRTEAFF. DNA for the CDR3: TGCAGCGTCGCCTTACAGGGAAGAACTGAAGCTTTCTTT.

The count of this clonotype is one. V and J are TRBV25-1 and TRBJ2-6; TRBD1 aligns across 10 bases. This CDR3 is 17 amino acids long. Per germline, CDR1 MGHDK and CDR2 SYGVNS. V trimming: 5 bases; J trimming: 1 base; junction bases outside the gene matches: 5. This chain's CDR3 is CASSPGTGVSGANVLTF. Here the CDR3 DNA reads TGTGCCAGCAGTCCCGGGACAGGGGTATCTGGGGCCAACGTCCTGACTTTC.

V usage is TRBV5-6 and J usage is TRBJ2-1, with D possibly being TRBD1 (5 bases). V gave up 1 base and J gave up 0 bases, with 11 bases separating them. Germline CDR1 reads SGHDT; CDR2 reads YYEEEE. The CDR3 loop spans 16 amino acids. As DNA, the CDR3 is TGTGCCAGCAGCTTGTTGCCAGGACACTCCTACAATGAGCAGTTCTTC. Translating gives CASSLLPGHSYNEQFF.

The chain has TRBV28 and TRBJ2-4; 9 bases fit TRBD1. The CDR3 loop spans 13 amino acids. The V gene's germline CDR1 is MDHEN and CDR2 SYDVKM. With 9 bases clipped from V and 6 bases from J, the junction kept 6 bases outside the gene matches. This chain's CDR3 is CASNPGQGNIQYF. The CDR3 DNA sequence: TGTGCCAGTAATCCGGGACAGGGAAACATTCAGTACTTC. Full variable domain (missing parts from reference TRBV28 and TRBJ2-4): DVKVTQSSRYLVKRTGEKVFLECVQDMDHENMFWYRQDPGLGLRLIYFSYDVKMKEKGDIPEGYSVSREKKERFSLILESASTNQTSMYLCASNPGQGNIQYFGAGTRLSVL.

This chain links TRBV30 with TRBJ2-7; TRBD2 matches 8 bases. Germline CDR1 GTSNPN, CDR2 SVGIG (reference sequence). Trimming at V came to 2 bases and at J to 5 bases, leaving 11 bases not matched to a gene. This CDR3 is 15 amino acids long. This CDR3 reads CAWSPRGLAGHEQYF. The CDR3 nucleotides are TGTGCCTGGAGTCCCAGAGGTCTAGCGGGTCACGAGCAGTACTTC.

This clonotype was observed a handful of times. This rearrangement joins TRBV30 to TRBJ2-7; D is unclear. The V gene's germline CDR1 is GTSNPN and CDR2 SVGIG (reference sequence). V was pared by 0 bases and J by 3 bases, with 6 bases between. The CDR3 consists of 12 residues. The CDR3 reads CAWSVLGYEQYF. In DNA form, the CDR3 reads TGTGCCTGGAGTGTATTGGGCTACGAGCAGTACTTC.

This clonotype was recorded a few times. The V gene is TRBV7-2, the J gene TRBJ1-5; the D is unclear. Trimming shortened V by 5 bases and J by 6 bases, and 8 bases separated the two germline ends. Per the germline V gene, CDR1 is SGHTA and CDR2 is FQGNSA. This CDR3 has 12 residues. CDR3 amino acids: CASSAGGQPQHF. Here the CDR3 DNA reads TGTGCCAGCAGCGCGGGAGGTCAGCCCCAGCATTTT.

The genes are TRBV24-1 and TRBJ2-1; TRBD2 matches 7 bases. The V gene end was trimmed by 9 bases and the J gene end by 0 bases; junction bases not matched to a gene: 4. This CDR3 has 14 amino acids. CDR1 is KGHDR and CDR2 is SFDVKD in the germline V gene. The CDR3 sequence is CATPRTSSYNEQFF. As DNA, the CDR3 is TGTGCCACCCCGAGGACTAGCTCCTACAATGAGCAGTTCTTC.

This chain's CDR3 is CSASTGIYGYTF. CDR3 coding DNA: TGCAGTGCTAGTACCGGGATCTATGGCTACACCTTC. This rearrangement joins TRBV20-1 to TRBJ1-2, with D hard to call. The CDR3 sequence is 12 residues long. Per germline, CDR1 DFQATT and CDR2 SNEGSKA (reference sequence). Trimming stripped 3 bases from V and 4 bases from J, with 9 bases between.

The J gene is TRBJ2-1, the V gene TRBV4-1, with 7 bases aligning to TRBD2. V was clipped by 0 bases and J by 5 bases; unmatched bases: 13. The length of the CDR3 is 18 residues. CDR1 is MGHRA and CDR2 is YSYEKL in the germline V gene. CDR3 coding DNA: TGCGCCAGCAGCCAAGATCGGGAGGCGGCTGAGGATCACAATGAGCAGTTCTTC. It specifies CASSQDREAAEDHNEQFF.

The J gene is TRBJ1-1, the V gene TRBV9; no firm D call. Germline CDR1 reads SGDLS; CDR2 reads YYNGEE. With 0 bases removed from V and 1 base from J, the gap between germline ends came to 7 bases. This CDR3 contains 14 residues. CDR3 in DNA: TGTGCCAGCAGCGTAGTAGCTGGGAACACTGAAGCTTTCTTT. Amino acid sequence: CASSVVAGNTEAFF. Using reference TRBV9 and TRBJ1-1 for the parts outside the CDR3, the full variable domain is DSGVTQTPKHLITATGQRVTLRCSPRSGDLSVYWYQQSLDQGLQFLIQYYNGEERAKGNILERFSAQQFPDLHSELNLSSLELGDSALYFCASSVVAGNTEAFFGQGTRLTVV.

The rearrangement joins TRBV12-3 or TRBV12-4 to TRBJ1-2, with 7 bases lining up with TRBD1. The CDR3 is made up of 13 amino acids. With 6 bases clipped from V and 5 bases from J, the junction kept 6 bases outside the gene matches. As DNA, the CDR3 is TGTGCCAGCAGCTCCGACAGGGATTATGGCTACACCTTC. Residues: CASSSDRDYGYTF.

The DNA of the CDR3 is TGTGCCAGCAGCTTAGCGCTGGGGGGAGGAGGGGGTAGTGAGCAGTTCTTC. It is translated as CASSLALGGGGGSEQFF. The V call is TRBV7-2, the J call TRBJ2-1; D is tentatively TRBD1 or TRBD2 (6 bases each). Germline loops: CDR1 SGHTA, CDR2 FQGNSA. This CDR3 contains 17 residues. Between the trimmed V and J ends, which lost 0 bases and 9 bases, there was a span of 21 bases.